The following is a T cell receptor (beta chain) sequence with its context. The target antigen is unknown. The source of the sample is a study of cytomegalovirus exposure and HLA in healthy donors. General study results and limits: Presence/absence analyses assumed roughly uniform sequencing depth across donors, which may not hold. Reports indicate that TCR beta sequences accurately predicted the HLA-A and HLA-B alleles of most subjects.

Primers: 60 Vbeta forward and 13 Jbeta reverse. Measured with immunoSEQ multiplex PCR; TCRdb has only the in-frame clones, and not every one. The data hold 150,000 to 200,000 clones, with roughly 80% observed a single time. V dropped 4 bases and J dropped 1; count of bases not matched to a gene: 9. Germline V gene sequence: CDR1 MGHRA, CDR2 YSYEKL. This CDR3 contains 17 residues. This chain connects TRBV4-1 to TRBJ2-7; 11 positions agree with TRBD2. The receptor was derived from a man in his fifties or sixties in good health and CMV-seropositive. Sequencing used PBMCs. CDR3 sequence reads: CASSPTLAGVPSYEQYF. CDR3 nucleotide sequence: TGCGCCAGCAGCCCAACACTAGCGGGAGTCCCTTCCTACGAGCAGTACTTC.